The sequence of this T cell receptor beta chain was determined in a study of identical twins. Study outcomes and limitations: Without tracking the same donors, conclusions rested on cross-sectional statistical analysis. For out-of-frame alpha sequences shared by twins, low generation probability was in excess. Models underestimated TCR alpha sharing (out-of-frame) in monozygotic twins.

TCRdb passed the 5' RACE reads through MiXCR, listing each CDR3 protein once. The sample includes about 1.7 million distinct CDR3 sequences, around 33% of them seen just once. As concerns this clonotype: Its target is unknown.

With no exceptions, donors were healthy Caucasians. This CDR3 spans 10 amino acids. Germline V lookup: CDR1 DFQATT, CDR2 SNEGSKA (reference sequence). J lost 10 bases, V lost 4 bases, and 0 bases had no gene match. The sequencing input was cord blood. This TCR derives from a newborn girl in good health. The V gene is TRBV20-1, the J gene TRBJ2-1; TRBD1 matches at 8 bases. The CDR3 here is CSATGGEQFF. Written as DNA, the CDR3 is TGCAGTGCTACAGGGGGCGAGCAGTTCTTC.